This T cell receptor (beta chain) is drawn from a study of T cells in narcolepsy. TCRdb's table, derived via immunoSEQ multiplex PCR, lists solely in-frame clones and lacks some. The sample holds 35,000 to 40,000 clones, over 75% seen once. A remark on this clone: Its target is not known.

Germline V CDR1 and CDR2: LNHDA, SQIVND (reference sequence). The CDR3 runs 14 residues. Trimming at V came to 8 bases and at J to 2 bases, leaving 4 bases not matched to a gene. Study-wide results and caveats: Autoreactive clonotypes reportedly recurred in blood of same and different patients, not controls. Comparing one patient's CSF and blood CD4+ clonotypes highlighted HCRT- and TRIB2-specific autoreactive clonotypes. Autoreactive clone sequences were missing from some blood memory CD4+ repertoires.

This chain connects TRBV19 to TRBJ2-7, with TRBD2 matching over 12 bases. What was sequenced was CD45RA- memory CD4+ T cells from PBMCs. The TCR comes from a human donor with narcolepsy. CDR3 nucleotide sequence: TGTGCCAGTCAACTAGCGGGGGGCCCCTACGAGCAGTACTTC. Its protein product is CASQLAGGPYEQYF.